These 30 T cell receptor beta chains came from one sample sequenced in a study of cytomegalovirus exposure and HLA in healthy donors. PCR amplification relied on 60 Vbeta primers (plus 13 Jbeta primers). Produced via immunoSEQ multiplex PCR; TCRdb's table is partial and in-frame only. The repertoire holds more than 70,000 clones, with roughly 72% as singletons. Sequenced material: PBMCs. These receptors were obtained from a young man in good health and CMV-seropositive.

The gene calls are TRBV2 and TRBJ2-7; no clear D. Trimming took 4 bases from V and 4 from J, leaving 5 bases between them. Germline CDR1 and CDR2: SNHLY and FYNNEI. The CDR3 has 11 residues. CDR3 nucleotide sequence: TGTGCCAGCAGTGGCGCATACGAGCAGTACTTC. As protein: CASSGAYEQYF.

This sequence joins TRBV5-6 and TRBJ2-3; D remains ambiguous. The CDR3 loop spans 13 amino acids. Trimming took off 4 bases at V and 1 base at J, with 7 bases between the two ends. The germline V gene has CDR1 SGHDT and CDR2 YYEEEE. The CDR3 bases are TGTGCCAGCAGCCTTCCCCGCACAGATACGCAGTATTTT. This codes for CASSLPRTDTQYF.

The rearrangement links TRBV18 to TRBJ2-1; 10 bases align to TRBD2. The CDR3 has 17 amino acids. Trimming cost V 5 bases and J 0 bases; bases outside gene matches: 7. Per the germline V gene, CDR1 is KGHSH and CDR2 is LQKENI. In DNA, the CDR3 is TGTGCCAGCTCATCTCCGGGACTAGCGATCTCCTACAATGAGCAGTTCTTC. As protein: CASSSPGLAISYNEQFF.

This clone turned up a few times. This sequence joins TRBV5-6 and TRBJ2-5; no clear D. Germline CDR1 reads SGHDT; CDR2 reads YYEEEE. CDR3 size: 11 residues. The V gene lost 5 bases and the J gene lost 2 bases, with 4 bases spanning the gap. This chain's CDR3 is CASSSQETQYF. Written as DNA, the CDR3 is TGTGCCAGCAGTTCACAAGAGACCCAGTACTTC. The variable domain in full, completed from reference TRBV5-6 and TRBJ2-5, reads DAGVTQSPTHLIKTRGQQVTLRCSPKSGHDTVSWYQQALGQGPQFIFQYYEEEERQRGNFPDRFSGHQFPNYSSELNVNALLLGDSALYLCASSSQETQYFGPGTRLLVL.

J is TRBJ1-2 and V is TRBV11-3; 9 bases line up with TRBD1. There are 12 residues in the CDR3. V was clipped by 6 bases and J by 12 bases; unmatched bases: 8. The germline gives CDR1 SGHNT, CDR2 YENEEA. DNA of the CDR3: TGTGCCAGCAGAGCCCCCGGGACAGGGAACACCTTC. Protein sequence: CASRAPGTGNTF.

This chain joins TRBV4-1 and TRBJ1-1; D possibly corresponds to TRBD1 (6 bases). The CDR3 sequence is 17 residues long. V shed 5 bases and J shed 1 base, with 20 bases lying between them. Germline CDR1 MGHRA, CDR2 YSYEKL. CDR3: CASSSVAYRASNTEAFF. In nucleotides, the CDR3 is TGCGCCAGCAGCTCCGTGGCCTACAGGGCTTCGAACACTGAAGCTTTCTTT.

This clone was seen a handful of times. This chain uses TRBV7-3 with TRBJ2-1; possible D gene TRBD1, 5 bases. The ends were cut back, 2 bases at V and 13 bases at J, with 9 bases in the middle. CDR1 and CDR2 (germline): SGHTA, FQGTGA. The CDR3 consists of 11 residues. CDR3 DNA sequence: TGTGCCAGCAGCTTAGGGGCCAACCAGTTCTTC. This gives the protein CASSLGANQFF.

This clone was seen just once. This rearrangement joins TRBV10-3 to TRBJ2-3, with 7 positions matching TRBD2. Germline CDR1 and CDR2: ENHRY and SYGVKD. The CDR3 totals 17 residues. Trimming took 3 bases from V and 6 from J; bases not matched to a gene: 15. This CDR3 reads CAISDTSKRGAGDTQYF. The CDR3 DNA follows: TGTGCCATCAGTGACACGAGCAAGCGGGGTGCTGGGGATACGCAGTATTTT.

The chain links TRBV14 to TRBJ1-2; a weak D match, TRBD1 (5 bases). Trimming shortened V by 0 bases and J by 4 bases, and 12 bases separated the two germline ends. The CDR3 is 15 residues long. CDR1 and CDR2 (germline): SGHDN, FVKESK. CDR3 bases: TGTGCCAGCAGCCAAGATTCCCGGACACGCTATGGCTACACCTTC. It codes for CASSQDSRTRYGYTF.

As DNA, the CDR3 is TGTGCCAGCGCGAGGGACGAGCAGTACTTC. It encodes CASARDEQYF. The gene calls are TRBV2 and TRBJ2-7; a possible D gene is TRBD2 (5 bases). V lost 8 bases and J 5 bases, leaving 7 bases between the germline ends. CDR3 size: 10 residues. Germline CDR1 is SNHLY and CDR2 is FYNNEI.

The chain employs TRBV6-5 and TRBJ2-7, with 7 bases identical to TRBD1. The CDR3 consists of 15 residues. Per the germline V gene, CDR1 is MNHEY and CDR2 is SVGAGI. J was trimmed by 2 bases and V by 0 bases; bases with no gene match: 4. CDR3 in amino acids: CASSYSDRPPYEQYF. CDR3 DNA sequence: TGTGCCAGCAGTTACTCGGACAGGCCGCCCTACGAGCAGTACTTC.

This rearrangement joins TRBV7-9 to TRBJ1-5; 7 nucleotides match TRBD1. CDR3 length: 15 residues. J gave up 6 bases and V 4 bases, and 9 bases lay outside the gene matches. Germline V lookup: CDR1 SEHNR, CDR2 FQNEAQ (reference sequence). Written as DNA, the CDR3 is TGTGCCAGCAGCTGGGGACAGCACCAGGGTCAGCCCCAGCATTTT. Translating it yields CASSWGQHQGQPQHF.

The chain combines TRBV5-1 with TRBJ2-2, with D hard to call. The V end was cut by 4 bases, the J end by 7 bases, with 17 bases between. This CDR3 is built from 15 residues. Germline V gene lookup returns CDR1 SGHRS and CDR2 YFSETQ. The CDR3 DNA reads TGCGCCAGCAGCCCGGAAGAGGTCAGAGGCGGGGAGCTGTTTTTT. Its protein is CASSPEEVRGGELFF.

The rearrangement joins TRBV7-8 to TRBJ2-7; a possible D gene is TRBD2 (6 bases). V lost 0 bases and J lost 2, with 8 bases in between. CDR1 SGHVS and CDR2 FQNEAQ come from the germline V gene. The CDR3 runs 14 residues. CDR3 DNA: TGTGCCAGCAGCTTAGCTGGGGGGACCTACGAGCAGTACTTC. Its translation: CASSLAGGTYEQYF.

The chain employs TRBV5-1 and TRBJ2-1; TRBD1 is a possible D gene (6 bases). The CDR3 covers 16 residues. V dropped 3 bases and J dropped 6 bases, with 19 bases sitting between them. The germline CDR1 and CDR2 sequences are SGHRS and YFSETQ. The CDR3 spells CASSSRTDIKGNEQFF. CDR3 DNA sequence: TGCGCCAGCAGCTCAAGGACAGACATAAAGGGCAATGAGCAGTTCTTC.

The chain combines TRBV4-1 with TRBJ1-2, with 7 bases fitting TRBD1. The CDR3 sequence is 15 residues long. The ends lost 3 bases at V and 5 bases at J; junction bases unmatched: 9. From germline, CDR1 is MGHRA and CDR2 YSYEKL. The DNA of the CDR3 is TGCGCCAGCAGCCATCTCGAGGGGACAGCTTATGGCTACACCTTC. The encoded protein is CASSHLEGTAYGYTF.

The gene calls are TRBV2 and TRBJ1-3; 7 bases agree with TRBD1. CDR1 is SNHLY and CDR2 is FYNNEI in the germline V gene. Losses at the gene ends were 6 bases for V and 8 bases for J; bases not matched to a gene: 10. The CDR3 spans 14 residues. The CDR3 sequence: CASRERTGADTIYF. In nucleotides, the CDR3 is TGTGCCAGCAGGGAACGGACAGGTGCGGACACCATATATTTT.

The chain is built from TRBV5-6 and TRBJ1-6, with a possible D match to TRBD1 (5 bases). The length of the CDR3 is 16 residues. V lost 4 bases and J lost 6, with 17 bases in between. The germline V gene encodes CDR1 SGHDT and CDR2 YYEEEE. CDR3 coding DNA: TGTGCCAGCAGCATGGGCAGGGCCCGACTTAATTCACCCCTCCACTTT. It is translated as CASSMGRARLNSPLHF. Full variable domain (outside the CDR3, taken from reference TRBV5-6 and TRBJ1-6): DAGVTQSPTHLIKTRGQQVTLRCSPKSGHDTVSWYQQALGQGPQFIFQYYEEEERQRGNFPDRFSGHQFPNYSSELNVNALLLGDSALYLCASSMGRARLNSPLHFGNGTRLTVT.

As to this clone: This same CDR3 is encoded by further DNA sequences in the sample. The chain is built from TRBV29-1 and TRBJ2-3; D is perhaps TRBD1 (6 bases). The CDR3 is 16 residues long. V was shortened by 0 bases and J by 2 bases, with 15 bases between the two germline ends. Germline assignment: CDR1 SQVTM and CDR2 ANQGSEA. CDR3 coding DNA: TGCAGCGTTGAAGATTACGGGACATTCGACACAGATACGCAGTATTTT. Its protein product is CSVEDYGTFDTDTQYF.

The chain combines TRBV4-2 with TRBJ2-3, with 8 positions matching TRBD2. The CDR3 consists of 18 residues. Germline CDR1 is LGHNA and CDR2 is YNFKEQ. Trimming cost V 0 bases and J 2 bases; bases outside gene matches: 10. CDR3 loop: CASSQELSAGGLTDTQYF. The CDR3 region has the DNA TGTGCCAGCAGCCAAGAATTGTCGGCGGGGGGACTCACAGATACGCAGTATTTT.

This rearrangement joins TRBV30 to TRBJ1-1, with D possibly TRBD1 on 5 matching bases. V was shortened by 5 bases and J by 2 bases, with 15 bases between the two germline ends. Germline V gene lookup returns CDR1 GTSNPN and CDR2 SVGIG (reference sequence). The CDR3 is made up of 14 amino acids. CDR3 amino acids: CAWWGRGFNTEAFF. CDR3 nucleotides: TGTGCCTGGTGGGGGAGGGGATTTAACACTGAAGCTTTCTTT.

J is TRBJ1-6 and V is TRBV15; 7 nucleotides match TRBD1. The germline CDR1 and CDR2 sequences are LNHNV and YYDKDF (reference sequence). The J segment lost 7 bases and the V segment lost 2 bases, leaving 5 bases of the junction unmatched. This CDR3 spans 15 amino acids. CDR3 region: CATSRPGQRNSPLHF. The CDR3 nucleotides are TGTGCCACCAGCAGACCGGGACAGCGAAATTCACCCCTCCACTTT.

The chain has TRBV5-1 and TRBJ1-1, with 12 bases matching TRBD1. The CDR3 spans 17 residues. J was trimmed by 4 bases and V by 2 bases; bases with no gene match: 9. CDR1 is SGHRS and CDR2 is YFSETQ in the germline V gene. For the CDR3, the DNA is TGCGCCAGCAGCTTTGGGACAGGGGGCTTCGTTGGCACTGAAGCTTTCTTT. This codes for CASSFGTGGFVGTEAFF.

This clone is labeled large (0.1 to 1%). The V and J genes are TRBV4-1 and TRBJ2-5; D possibly corresponds to TRBD2 (5 bases). Germline V gene lookup returns CDR1 MGHRA and CDR2 YSYEKL. Trimming shortened V by 1 base and J by 5 bases, and 17 bases separated the two germline ends. The CDR3 consists of 16 residues. The CDR3 sequence is CASSQAERLTGETQYF. The CDR3 region has the DNA TGCGCCAGCAGCCAAGCTGAGCGCCTCACGGGGGAGACCCAGTACTTC.

The chain uses TRBV19 and TRBJ1-2; D might be TRBD1 (5 bases). Trimming stripped 4 bases from V and 6 bases from J, with 12 bases between. CDR3 length: 13 amino acids. Per germline, CDR1 LNHDA and CDR2 SQIVND (reference sequence). The CDR3 spells CASSTRQQHGYTF. For the CDR3, the DNA is TGTGCCAGTAGTACCCGACAGCAGCATGGCTACACCTTC. Using reference TRBV19 and TRBJ1-2 for the parts outside the CDR3, the full variable domain is DGGITQSPKYLFRKEGQNVTLSCEQNLNHDAMYWYRQDPGQGLRLIYYSQIVNDFQKGDIAEGYSVSREKKESFPLTVTSAQKNPTAFYLCASSTRQQHGYTFGSGTRLTVV.

This chain connects TRBV5-4 to TRBJ2-7, with TRBD1 identical over 7 bases. This CDR3 region has 13 residues. V trimming: 4 bases; J trimming: 1 base; junction bases outside the gene matches: 2. Germline V gene data show CDR1 as SGHNT and CDR2 as YYREEE (reference sequence). The CDR3 loop reads CASSRDRSYEQYV. CDR3 sequence (DNA): TGTGCCAGCAGCCGGGACAGATCCTACGAGCAGTACGTC.

This rearrangement joins TRBV2 to TRBJ1-2; D not resolved. CDR1 is SNHLY, CDR2 FYNNEI, per germline. The CDR3 has 12 residues. The germline V and J ends were trimmed by 4 bases and 6 bases, with 9 bases remaining between them. In nucleotides, the CDR3 is TGTGCCAGCAGTGCCTCGGGTGATGGCTACACCTTC. Translated, it gives CASSASGDGYTF.

The chain recombines TRBV6-6 with TRBJ1-1; possibly TRBD1 for D (5 bases). Trimming took 5 bases from V and 4 from J, leaving 20 bases between them. The CDR3 runs 16 residues. Germline V CDR1 and CDR2: MNHNY, SVGAGI (reference sequence). The CDR3 nucleotides read TGTGCCAGCAGTACATCGGGGGGGGGTGGAGGCACTGAAGCTTTCTTT. Amino acid sequence: CASSTSGGGGGTEAFF.

This rearrangement joins TRBV19 to TRBJ1-1, with D perhaps TRBD1 (5 bases). This CDR3 is built from 16 residues. From germline, CDR1 is LNHDA and CDR2 SQIVND (reference sequence). The V end lost 3 bases, the J end lost 4 bases, and 18 bases lay between the germline ends. The CDR3 DNA reads as TGTGCCAGTAGTATTACAGGTTCCCAATGGGTCACTGAAGCTTTCTTT. Translating it yields CASSITGSQWVTEAFF.

This clone was found once. V gene TRBV19 combines with J gene TRBJ1-3; no reliable D call. This CDR3 spans 15 amino acids. The germline gives CDR1 LNHDA, CDR2 SQIVND (reference sequence). Trimming left V 3 bases short and J 2 bases short, with 11 bases between. CDR3 bases: TGTGCCAGTAGTATTGGGCAGCCTCCTGGAAACACCATATATTTT. The encoded protein is CASSIGQPPGNTIYF.